The 25 T cell receptor beta chains listed next were all sequenced from one sample in a study of blood T cell repertoires in COVID-19. Data came from immunoSEQ multiplex PCR; TCRdb stores just in-frame clones and leaves some out. This table holds roughly 70,000 clones, roughly four fifths found once. Material for sequencing was peripheral blood. The receptors come from a man aged 65-85 years with acute or convalescent COVID-19.

This chain connects TRBV3-1 (or the pseudogene TRBV3-2) to TRBJ2-3; the D gene is possibly TRBD1 (7 bases). The CDR3 has 13 amino acids. V was shortened by 4 bases and J by 5 bases, with 10 bases between the two germline ends. Germline V gene lookup returns CDR1 LGHDT and CDR2 YNNKEL (reference sequence). The CDR3 nucleotides read TGTGCCAGCAGCCGGCAGGGGGGAGATACGCAGTATTTT. This translates into CASSRQGGDTQYF.

The chain recombines TRBV5-1 with TRBJ1-3; D is ambiguous. From germline, CDR1 is SGHRS and CDR2 YFSETQ. The CDR3 runs to 14 residues. Between the trimmed V and J ends, which lost 0 bases and 0 bases, there was a span of 4 bases. The CDR3 nucleotides are TGCGCCAGCAGCTTGGACAGCTCTGGAAACACCATATATTTT. It codes for CASSLDSSGNTIYF. Full variable domain (outside the CDR3, taken from reference TRBV5-1 and TRBJ1-3): KAGVTQTPRYLIKTRGQQVTLSCSPISGHRSVSWYQQTPGQGLQFLFEYFSETQRNKGNFPGRFSGRQFSNSRSEMNVSTLELGDSALYLCASSLDSSGNTIYFGEGSWLTVV.

The rearrangement links TRBV28 to TRBJ1-3; a weak D match, TRBD1 (5 bases). The CDR3 extends over 14 amino acids. CDR1 and CDR2 from the germline V gene are MDHEN and SYDVKM. Trimming cost V 4 bases and J 2 bases, with 9 bases left between them. In DNA form, the CDR3 reads TGTGCCAGCAGTTCGACAGAAACTGGAAACACCATATATTTT. Translating it yields CASSSTETGNTIYF.

This clone was counted only a few times. The V and J genes are TRBV25-1 and TRBJ1-2; a weak D match, TRBD1 (6 bases). Trimming took off 6 bases at V and 3 bases at J, with 14 bases between the two ends. The V gene's germline CDR1 is MGHDK and CDR2 SYGVNS. The CDR3 spans 14 residues. This chain's CDR3 is CASSAPGTHYGYTF. The CDR3 DNA reads TGTGCCAGCAGCGCCCCCGGGACACACTATGGCTACACCTTC.

J is TRBJ2-3 and V is TRBV29-1, with D possibly TRBD2 on 6 matching bases. The CDR3 is 15 amino acids. With 4 bases removed from V and 2 bases from J, the gap between germline ends came to 16 bases. In germline, CDR1 is SQVTM, CDR2 ANQGSEA. CDR3 sequence reads: CSVVRDLPDTDTQYF. The CDR3 DNA follows: TGCAGCGTTGTGAGGGACTTGCCTGACACAGATACGCAGTATTTT.

The table lists this clone with a few counts. The chain links TRBV19 to TRBJ2-7; TRBD2 might be the D (5 bases). This CDR3 is 12 amino acids long. Germline V gene lookup returns CDR1 LNHDA and CDR2 SQIVND (reference sequence). V lost 4 bases to trimming and J lost 7 bases, with 11 bases between them. Written as DNA, the CDR3 is TGTGCCAGTAGTAGCGGACTTGGGGAGCAGTACTTC. Amino acid sequence: CASSSGLGEQYF. Filled out from reference TRBV19 and TRBJ2-7, the complete variable domain reads DGGITQSPKYLFRKEGQNVTLSCEQNLNHDAMYWYRQDPGQGLRLIYYSQIVNDFQKGDIAEGYSVSREKKESFPLTVTSAQKNPTAFYLCASSSGLGEQYFGPGTRLTVT.

This chain joins TRBV13 and TRBJ1-2; TRBD1 aligns across 12 bases. Per the germline V gene, CDR1 is PRHDT and CDR2 is FYEKMQ (reference sequence). The ends lost 1 base at V and 3 bases at J; junction bases unmatched: 6. The CDR3 extends over 17 amino acids. The CDR3 sequence: CASSLDRDRGPDYGYTF. The CDR3 coding sequence is TGTGCCAGCAGCTTAGACCGGGACAGGGGGCCTGACTATGGCTACACCTTC.

The rearrangement links TRBV4-2 to TRBJ2-7; D ambiguous. This CDR3 is 14 amino acids long. Germline V gene data show CDR1 as LGHNA and CDR2 as YNFKEQ. The V end lost 0 bases, the J end lost 4 bases, and 10 bases lay between the germline ends. The CDR3 protein is CASSQDRANYEQYF. The CDR3 nucleotides are TGTGCCAGCAGCCAAGACAGAGCGAATTACGAGCAGTACTTC.

This clone showed up just once. The CDR3 sequence: CASSLDPRDNQPQHF. DNA of the CDR3: TGTGCCAGCAGCTTGGACCCCAGGGACAATCAGCCCCAGCATTTT. This chain connects TRBV5-5 to TRBJ1-5, with TRBD1 as a possible D gene (5 bases). With 0 bases removed from V and 3 bases from J, the gap between germline ends came to 10 bases. The CDR3 is 15 amino acids. Germline CDR1 is SGHKS and CDR2 is YYEKEE (reference sequence).

The chain carries TRBV6-2 or TRBV6-3 and TRBJ2-3; 13 nucleotides match TRBD2. The junction had 11 bases not matched to a gene; V was cut back by 2 bases and J by 6 bases. CDR1 and CDR2 (germline): MNHEY, SVGEGT. CDR3 size: 18 residues. The CDR3 spells CASSYIRGLAGEEDTQYF. The DNA for the CDR3 is TGTGCCAGCAGTTACATCCGAGGACTAGCGGGAGAGGAGGATACGCAGTATTTT.

This sequence joins TRBV6-2 or TRBV6-3 and TRBJ1-1; D perhaps matches TRBD1 (6 bases). Germline-derived CDR1 and CDR2 are MNHEY and SVGEGT. CDR3 length equals 14 residues. Trimming shortened V by 1 base and J by 1 base, and 7 bases separated the two germline ends. CDR3 in amino acids: CASSYLTGNTEAFF. In DNA, the CDR3 is TGTGCCAGCAGTTACTTGACAGGGAACACTGAAGCTTTCTTT.

The chain has TRBV24-1 and TRBJ1-3; TRBD1 agrees at 8 bases. The J segment lost 4 bases and the V segment lost 7 bases, leaving 20 bases of the junction unmatched. Germline loops: CDR1 KGHDR, CDR2 SFDVKD. The CDR3 runs 19 residues. CDR3 coding DNA: TGTGCCACCAGAAGGGTTCCCGGACAGGGTTTACGGAGAGGAAACACCATATATTTT. It yields the protein CATRRVPGQGLRRGNTIYF.

The genes are TRBV7-9 and TRBJ2-2; TRBD1 is a possible D gene (7 bases). V shed 5 bases and J shed 4 bases, with 14 bases lying between them. Germline V gene sequence: CDR1 SEHNR, CDR2 FQNEAQ (reference sequence). The CDR3 is 15 residues long. CDR3 loop: CASSPGGGFTGELFF. The CDR3 DNA is TGTGCCAGCAGCCCAGGGGGAGGATTCACCGGGGAGCTGTTTTTT.

The chain has TRBV7-8 and TRBJ2-7, with 8 bases matching TRBD1. V was clipped by 1 base and J by 7 bases; unmatched bases: 6. CDR1 and CDR2 from the germline V gene are SGHVS and FQNEAQ. This CDR3 is built from 14 residues. The CDR3 bases are TGTGCCAGCAGCTTAGGGACAGGGCTGGAGGAGCAGTACTTC. This translates into CASSLGTGLEEQYF.

The V and J genes are TRBV27 and TRBJ2-7; 10 bases fit TRBD2. This CDR3 spans 16 amino acids. Losses at the gene ends were 3 bases for V and 7 bases for J; bases not matched to a gene: 12. CDR1 and CDR2 (germline): MNHEY, SMNVEV (reference sequence). Here the CDR3 reads CASSLSAGGPSIEQYF. CDR3 DNA: TGTGCCAGCAGTTTGTCAGCGGGAGGGCCAAGTATAGAGCAGTACTTC.

J is TRBJ2-1 and V is TRBV3-1 (or the pseudogene TRBV3-2), with 13 bases aligning to TRBD2. The germline CDR1 and CDR2 sequences are LGHDT and YNNKEL (reference sequence). This CDR3 is built from 17 residues. V trimming: 0 bases; J trimming: 8 bases; junction bases outside the gene matches: 7. The CDR3 spells CASSQDPGLAGRHEQFF. In DNA form, the CDR3 reads TGTGCCAGCAGCCAAGATCCGGGACTAGCGGGACGACATGAGCAGTTCTTC.

The chain carries TRBV15 and TRBJ1-5, with 10 nucleotides matching TRBD1. CDR1 is LNHNV and CDR2 is YYDKDF in the germline V gene (reference sequence). V shed 2 bases, J shed 4 bases, and the junction held 5 bases outside the gene matches. The CDR3 consists of 16 residues. CDR3 amino acids: CATSRNLGQGNQPQHF. The CDR3 DNA reads TGTGCCACCAGCAGAAATCTGGGACAGGGGAATCAGCCCCAGCATTTT.

V and J are TRBV2 and TRBJ2-7; 9 bases are shared with TRBD1. CDR3 length: 15 amino acids. The J segment lost 0 bases and the V segment lost 6 bases, leaving 6 bases of the junction unmatched. Germline CDR1 SNHLY, CDR2 FYNNEI. The CDR3: CASRAGQGISYEQYF. The DNA of the CDR3 is TGTGCCAGCAGAGCCGGACAGGGGATCTCCTACGAGCAGTACTTC.

The J gene is TRBJ2-1, the V gene TRBV4-2, with TRBD2 identical over 7 bases. CDR3 length: 13 residues. The germline V gene encodes CDR1 LGHNA and CDR2 YNFKEQ. Trimming at V came to 4 bases and at J to 6 bases, leaving 3 bases not matched to a gene. DNA for the CDR3: TGTGCCAGCAGCCCGGGACTAACCAATGAGCAGTTCTTC. Translated: CASSPGLTNEQFF.

V is TRBV5-4 and J is TRBJ2-1, with unresolved D. V was cut by 3 bases and J by 3 bases, with 13 bases left in between. Germline values: CDR1 SGHNT, CDR2 YYREEE (reference sequence). The CDR3 has 15 amino acids. CDR3 amino acids: CASSSSTSGYNEQFF. CDR3 DNA sequence: TGTGCCAGCAGCTCCTCAACCTCGGGCTACAATGAGCAGTTCTTC.

The genes are TRBV28 and TRBJ2-5; 7 nucleotides line up with TRBD1. This CDR3 region has 14 residues. Trimming removed 4 bases from V and 5 bases from J; junction bases left unmatched: 7. CDR1 and CDR2 (germline): MDHEN, SYDVKM. The CDR3 here is CASSSPTGRETQYF. In DNA form, the CDR3 reads TGTGCCAGCAGTTCCCCGACAGGGCGGGAGACCCAGTACTTC.

This chain uses TRBV7-3 with TRBJ2-1, with 7 bases lining up with TRBD2. The CDR3 runs 15 residues. Trimming at V came to 5 bases and at J to 3 bases, leaving 7 bases not matched to a gene. Germline CDR1 is SGHTA and CDR2 is FQGTGA. CDR3 amino acids: CASSPTGGNYNEQFF. In nucleotides, the CDR3 is TGTGCCAGCAGCCCCACCGGGGGGAACTACAATGAGCAGTTCTTC.

This clone showed up just once. The chain carries TRBV9 and TRBJ2-5, with 7 bases that match TRBD2. From germline, CDR1 is SGDLS and CDR2 YYNGEE. CDR3 length: 13 residues. V gave up 0 bases and J gave up 9 bases; unmatched junction bases: 5. For the CDR3, the DNA is TGTGCCAGCAGCGTAGCTGGGGCGGGGGCCCAGTACTTC. Its translation: CASSVAGAGAQYF.

V is TRBV28 and J is TRBJ2-1, with 7 bases fitting TRBD1. The CDR3 has 16 residues. Trimming cost V 5 bases and J 4 bases; bases outside gene matches: 11. From germline, CDR1 is MDHEN and CDR2 SYDVKM. Written as DNA, the CDR3 is TGTGCCAGCAGTCTCGTTATGGGACAGCAATACAATGAGCAGTTCTTC. The encoded protein is CASSLVMGQQYNEQFF.

The J gene is TRBJ1-2, the V gene TRBV24-1, with 9 bases matching TRBD1. Germline CDR1 and CDR2: KGHDR and SFDVKD. The CDR3 length is 16 residues. V was pared by 2 bases and J by 5 bases, with 8 bases of the junction left unmatched. The CDR3 here is CATSDWDREEGYGYTF. The CDR3 region has the DNA TGTGCCACCAGTGATTGGGACAGGGAAGAGGGGTATGGCTACACCTTC.